Below, 11 T cell receptor beta chains from the same sample are listed, as sequenced in a study of breast tumors, draining lymph nodes, adjacent tissues. In TCRdb, the multiplex PCR reads were re-called with MiXCR into one record per CDR3 protein. Among approximately 150,000 distinct CDR3 sequences listed, approximately 32% were seen once. Axillary draining lymph nodes of breast cancer patients supplied the node samples. The sample comprised axillary lymph node tissue. The receptors stem from a female donor with breast cancer. Some clones in this sample may be carry-over from other donors' samples.

This clonotype has ten or more counts. This chain uses TRBV14 with TRBJ1-6; D possibly corresponds to TRBD1 (6 bases). Trimming left V 6 bases short and J 6 bases short, with 9 bases between. CDR1 and CDR2 from the germline V gene are SGHDN and FVKESK. The CDR3 is 13 residues long. The CDR3 region has the DNA TGTGCCAGCAGTGACAGGAGTAATTCACCCCTCCACTTT. Residues: CASSDRSNSPLHF.

The chain combines TRBV12-3 or TRBV12-4 with TRBJ1-3; D may be TRBD1 (6 bases). There are 17 residues in the CDR3. The V gene lost 5 bases and the J gene lost 4 bases, with 21 bases spanning the gap. CDR3 region: CASSTTGWMGSGNTIYF. CDR3 nucleotides: TGTGCCAGCAGTACGACAGGATGGATGGGGTCCGGAAACACCATATATTTT.

This clonotype showed up many times. The chain recombines TRBV6-1 with TRBJ2-1, with D possibly called TRBD1 or TRBD2 (5 bases each). This CDR3 contains 13 residues. V lost 3 bases and J 5 bases, leaving 8 bases between the germline ends. The V gene's germline CDR1 is MNHNS and CDR2 SASEGT. CDR3 DNA: TGTGCCAGCAGTGAGGGGGTACACAATGAGCAGTTCTTC. Translating it yields CASSEGVHNEQFF.

The chain recombines TRBV7-9 with TRBJ1-2, with 7 nucleotides matching TRBD1. V dropped 5 bases and J dropped 0; count of bases not matched to a gene: 6. The CDR3 is made up of 15 amino acids. The germline V gene encodes CDR1 SEHNR and CDR2 FQNEAQ (reference sequence). The CDR3 here is CASSQPGQTNYGYTF. The CDR3 nucleotides are TGTGCCAGCAGCCAACCGGGACAGACTAACTATGGCTACACCTTC. The whole variable domain, remainder taken from reference TRBV7-9 and TRBJ1-2, is DTGVSQNPRHKITKRGQNVTFRCDPISEHNRLYWYRQTLGQGPEFLTYFQNEAQLEKSRLLSDRFSAERPKGSFSTLEIQRTEQGDSAMYLCASSQPGQTNYGYTFGSGTRLTVV.

On this clonotype: Without the conserved terminal phenylalanine or tryptophan, this CDR3 likely stems from a read error. The chain couples TRBV7-9 to TRBJ2-5, with TRBD2 identical over 9 bases. CDR3 length: 16 amino acids. V shed 3 bases and J 9 bases; nucleotides not matched to a gene: 14. Per germline, CDR1 SEHNR and CDR2 FQNEAQ (reference sequence). Written as DNA, the CDR3 is TGTGCCAGCAGCTTTACTGCGGGTAGCGGGGGCGAGGCCCAGTACGTC. Translating it yields CASSFTAGSGGEAQYV.

The genes are TRBV6-5 and TRBJ1-2; perhaps TRBD1 as D (5 bases). Germline V gene data show CDR1 as MNHEY and CDR2 as SVGAGI. V gave up 6 bases and J gave up 2 bases, with 10 bases separating them. This CDR3 comprises 13 residues. The CDR3 protein is CASRRQSNYGYTF. DNA of the CDR3: TGTGCCAGCAGGAGACAGTCAAACTATGGCTACACCTTC.

About this clonotype itself: Because the CDR3 is missing its conserved closing phenylalanine or tryptophan, this is likely a read error. The DNA is omitted, as the CDR3 cannot be located on it reliably, and the CDR3 follows TCRdb's listing. The chain joins TRBV20-1 to TRBJ2-6; TRBD1 is the table's D call, not checked against the DNA. CDR1 and CDR2 from the germline V gene are DFQATT and SNEGSKA (reference sequence). Including both end residues, the CDR3 is 12 amino acids long. The CDR3 is CSARDRRGQGGT.

In the case of this clonotype: A much larger clone is a single base away; this may be a read error. CDR3 in DNA: TGTGTCAGCAGTTTAGCCTACGAGCAGTACTTC. It codes for CVSSLAYEQYF. The gene calls are TRBV28 and TRBJ2-7; D not resolved. Germline V gene sequence: CDR1 MDHEN, CDR2 SYDVKM. The CDR3 extends over 11 amino acids.

This clonotype was counted a few times. A much larger clone differs from this one at a single base, so this may be a read error. The chain joins TRBV6-6 to TRBJ2-3; D gene ambiguous. The length of the CDR3 is 15 residues. Germline assignment: CDR1 MNHNY and CDR2 SVGAGI (reference sequence). Trimming removed 6 bases from V and 1 base from J, with 14 bases in between. CDR3 region: CASRPAGRGTDTQYF. The CDR3 DNA sequence: TGTGCCAGCAGACCGGCCGGACGGGGCACAGATACGCAGTATTTT.

The chain combines TRBV7-2 with TRBJ1-5; no definite D call. Germline CDR1 and CDR2: SGHTA and FQGNSA. This CDR3 contains 20 residues. The V end was cut by 5 bases, the J end by 0 bases, with 26 bases between. Here the CDR3 DNA reads TGTGCCAGCAGCCCGACACATGTTTTTTTGGGCCCCTATAGCAATCAGCCCCAGCATTTT. Protein sequence: CASSPTHVFLGPYSNQPQHF.

This clonotype has a count of ten or more. This rearrangement joins TRBV5-1 to TRBJ1-4; TRBD1 might be the D (5 bases). There are 13 residues in the CDR3. The germline V gene encodes CDR1 SGHRS and CDR2 YFSETQ. V was trimmed by 4 bases and J by 7 bases, leaving 11 bases between them. CDR3 nucleotides: TGCGCCAGCAGCCGTGGGGCAGGTGAAAAACTGTTTTTT. Encoded protein: CASSRGAGEKLFF.